This T cell receptor beta chain was sequenced in a study of T cells in Graves' hyperthyroidism and ophthalmopathy. RNA transcripts served as the template for amplifying TCR beta CDR3 regions. The HTBI primer set drove a first-round RT-PCR of the TCR CDR3. TCRdb reanalysed the multiplex PCR reads using MiXCR and keeps one entry per CDR3 protein. In the table there are around 600,000 distinct CDR3 sequences, roughly a sixth of which are singletons. In its sample, this clonotype was seen many times. Antigen specificity is unknown. V lost 1 base to trimming and J lost 3 bases, with 19 bases between them. The CDR3 runs to 17 residues. Germline CDR1 is SGHKS and CDR2 is YYEKEE (reference sequence). Study observations and caveats: Ophthalmopathy and stable hyperthyroidism were told apart by a 13 V-J model.

Sequenced: blood. The chain combines TRBV5-5 with TRBJ2-5; D tentatively reads TRBD1 or TRBD2 (5 bases each). The source is a woman between 40 and 55 years old with Graves' ophthalmopathy. CDR3: CASSLSYRGRLEETQYF. In DNA form, the CDR3 reads TGTGCCAGCAGCTTGTCGTACCGGGGCAGGTTGGAAGAGACCCAGTACTTC.